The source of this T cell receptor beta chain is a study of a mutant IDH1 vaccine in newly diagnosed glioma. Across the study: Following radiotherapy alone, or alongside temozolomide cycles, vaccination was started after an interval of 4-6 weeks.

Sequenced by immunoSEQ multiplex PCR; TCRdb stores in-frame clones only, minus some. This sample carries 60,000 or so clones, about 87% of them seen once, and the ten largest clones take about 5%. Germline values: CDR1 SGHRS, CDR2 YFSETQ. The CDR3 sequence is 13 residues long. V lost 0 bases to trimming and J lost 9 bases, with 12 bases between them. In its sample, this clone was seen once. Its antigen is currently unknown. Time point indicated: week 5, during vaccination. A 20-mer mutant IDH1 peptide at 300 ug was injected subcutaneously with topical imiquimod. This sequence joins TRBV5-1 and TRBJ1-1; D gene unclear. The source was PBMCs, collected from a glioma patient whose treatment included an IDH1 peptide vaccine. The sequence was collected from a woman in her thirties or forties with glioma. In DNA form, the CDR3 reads TGCGCCAGCAGCTTGGGTCCCAGTCCCCAAGCTTTCTTT. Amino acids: CASSLGPSPQAFF.